The 32 T cell receptor beta chains reported below all come from one sample, sequenced in a study of blood T cell repertoires in COVID-19. This table comes from immunoSEQ multiplex PCR, and its TCRdb copy is limited to in-frame clones, with some not included. The sample has approximately 32,000 clones, more than 85% seen once; the top ten hold under 4%. The sequenced material came from peripheral blood. These receptors were collected from a man aged 55 to 70 with acute or convalescent COVID-19.

In its sample, this clone was seen a few times. The CDR3 reads CASSLVLGQLNYGYTF. CDR3 in DNA: TGTGCCAGCAGCCTAGTTTTGGGACAGCTTAACTATGGCTACACCTTC. The rearrangement links TRBV3-1 (or the pseudogene TRBV3-2) to TRBJ1-2, with 7 positions matching TRBD1. This CDR3 is built from 16 residues. V lost 4 bases and J lost 1; bases outside the gene matches: 9. The germline CDR1 and CDR2 sequences are LGHDT and YNNKEL (reference sequence).

This chain uses TRBV5-4 with TRBJ2-1; 11 nucleotides line up with TRBD1. CDR1 and CDR2 (germline): SGHNT, YYREEE (reference sequence). The V and J ends lost 2 bases and 4 bases, in that order; junction bases with no gene match: 2. This CDR3 has 15 amino acids. DNA for the CDR3: TGTGCCAGCAGCTTCGGACAGGGGGCTTACAATGAGCAGTTCTTC. The encoded protein is CASSFGQGAYNEQFF.

The V call is TRBV4-1, the J call TRBJ1-1, with D perhaps TRBD1 (5 bases). CDR1 is MGHRA, CDR2 YSYEKL, per germline. V dropped 6 bases and J dropped 4 bases, with 18 bases sitting between them. The CDR3 loop spans 15 amino acids. As DNA, the CDR3 is TGCGCCAGCAGGCCTGCAGGGCAGAGGATCACTGAAGCTTTCTTT. Its protein product is CASRPAGQRITEAFF.

The chain recombines TRBV4-2 with TRBJ2-1, with 12 positions matching TRBD2. V lost 3 bases and J lost 6; bases outside the gene matches: 15. The length of the CDR3 is 19 residues. Germline CDR1 LGHNA, CDR2 YNFKEQ. Here the CDR3 reads CASSQRLAGEPVLRNEQFF. CDR3 bases: TGTGCCAGCAGCCAGCGACTAGCGGGAGAACCTGTACTGCGCAATGAGCAGTTCTTC.

V and J are TRBV7-8 and TRBJ2-1; possible D gene TRBD1, 5 bases. Deletions cut 2 bases from V and 0 bases from J, with 17 bases between. The CDR3 runs 18 residues. Germline CDR1 is SGHVS and CDR2 is FQNEAQ. The CDR3 DNA sequence: TGTGCCAGCAGCTTACTCATCCCTCAGGGTAGCTCCTACAATGAGCAGTTCTTC. This codes for CASSLLIPQGSSYNEQFF.

The rearrangement joins TRBV5-1 to TRBJ1-1; TRBD1 is a possible D gene (5 bases). The CDR3 extends over 14 amino acids. V was clipped by 4 bases and J by 1 base, with 11 bases between them. Germline V CDR1 and CDR2: SGHRS, YFSETQ. CDR3 sequence: CASSSYTGNTEAFF. The CDR3 DNA reads as TGCGCCAGCAGCAGCTACACAGGGAACACTGAAGCTTTCTTT.

CDR3: CASRWSSNQPQHF. As DNA, the CDR3 is TGTGCCAGTAGATGGAGTAGCAATCAGCCCCAGCATTTT. This chain uses TRBV19 with TRBJ1-5, with unresolved D. The V end was cut by 6 bases, the J end by 0 bases, with 6 bases between. Germline V gene sequence: CDR1 LNHDA, CDR2 SQIVND (reference sequence). This CDR3 spans 13 amino acids. Variable domain in full (rest from reference TRBV19 and TRBJ1-5): DGGITQSPKYLFRKEGQNVTLSCEQNLNHDAMYWYRQDPGQGLRLIYYSQIVNDFQKGDIAEGYSVSREKKESFPLTVTSAQKNPTAFYLCASRWSSNQPQHFGDGTRLSIL.

The table lists this clone with a count of one. The J gene is TRBJ1-1, the V gene TRBV7-8, with D possibly TRBD1 on 6 matching bases. There are 14 residues in the CDR3. V was pared by 6 bases and J by 3 bases, with 14 bases between. The germline V gene encodes CDR1 SGHVS and CDR2 FQNEAQ. This CDR3 reads CASRSARGHTEAFF. The CDR3 DNA reads TGTGCCAGCAGGTCCGCCAGGGGTCACACTGAAGCTTTCTTT.

V gene TRBV5-6 combines with J gene TRBJ2-2; no clear D. The CDR3 extends over 18 amino acids. CDR1 is SGHDT, CDR2 YYEEEE, per germline. V lost 3 bases and J lost 5, with 23 bases in between. CDR3 DNA: TGTGCCAGCAGCTATGGAATAGATTCGGGTCTCTTTACCGGGGAGCTGTTTTTT. As protein: CASSYGIDSGLFTGELFF.

The chain joins TRBV19 to TRBJ1-2; 8 nucleotides agree with TRBD1. Germline assignment: CDR1 LNHDA and CDR2 SQIVND (reference sequence). The length of the CDR3 is 12 residues. V was pared by 7 bases and J by 8 bases, with 6 bases of the junction left unmatched. The CDR3 is CASTSGQGGYTF. The DNA of the CDR3 is TGTGCCAGTACTTCCGGACAGGGAGGCTACACCTTC.

The J gene is TRBJ2-5, the V gene TRBV19; TRBD2 aligns across 15 bases. Unmatched junction bases numbered 8, after V lost 5 bases and J lost 4 bases. The length of the CDR3 is 17 residues. Germline lookup yields CDR1 LNHDA and CDR2 SQIVND (reference sequence). CDR3 amino acids: CASSSPSGLAGGETQYF. CDR3 DNA sequence: TGTGCCAGTAGTTCACCTTCGGGACTAGCGGGAGGAGAGACCCAGTACTTC.

The CDR3 nucleotides read TGTGCCAGCGGGCTCATGAACACTGAAGCTTTCTTT. It is translated as CASGLMNTEAFF. The genes are TRBV12-3 or TRBV12-4 and TRBJ1-1; D is unclear. This CDR3 has 12 residues. V was shortened by 8 bases and J by 0 bases, with 7 bases between the two germline ends.

The rearrangement links TRBV5-1 to TRBJ2-1; D is possibly TRBD1 (6 bases). Trimming removed 3 bases at V and 2 bases at J, with 15 bases between. Germline V gene data show CDR1 as SGHRS and CDR2 as YFSETQ. CDR3 length: 16 residues. As DNA, the CDR3 is TGCGCCAGCAGCTCGACAGGAGCGGTCACCTACAATGAGCAGTTCTTC. It codes for CASSSTGAVTYNEQFF.

The rearrangement links TRBV9 to TRBJ2-1, with no clear D. The CDR3 is 14 amino acids. Germline values: CDR1 SGDLS, CDR2 YYNGEE. The germline V and J ends were trimmed by 2 bases and 7 bases, with 13 bases remaining between them. CDR3 region: CASSVTPAANEQFF. Here the CDR3 DNA reads TGTGCCAGCAGCGTCACCCCCGCAGCGAATGAGCAGTTCTTC.

The chain has TRBV12-3 or TRBV12-4 and TRBJ2-7; 7 bases are a match to TRBD1. Trimming removed 6 bases from V and 10 bases from J; junction bases left unmatched: 6. The CDR3 is made up of 11 amino acids. The CDR3 spells CASRTGVHQYF. CDR3 in DNA: TGTGCCAGCAGAACAGGGGTTCATCAGTACTTC.

The chain joins TRBV28 to TRBJ1-2; TRBD1 matches 7 bases. Germline V gene sequence: CDR1 MDHEN, CDR2 SYDVKM. V lost 10 bases, J lost 8 bases, and 10 bases stayed unmatched. The CDR3 sequence is 12 residues long. This CDR3 is CATTTGVRGYTF. The CDR3 coding sequence is TGTGCCACAACCACAGGGGTAAGAGGCTACACCTTC.

This sequence joins TRBV4-3 and TRBJ2-2, with 9 bases aligning to TRBD2. This CDR3 spans 17 amino acids. CDR1 and CDR2 from the germline V gene are LGHNA and YSLEER. The V gene end was trimmed by 1 base and the J gene end by 7 bases; junction bases not matched to a gene: 10. The CDR3 is CASSQGVSGRLDGELFF. As DNA, the CDR3 is TGCGCCAGCAGCCAAGGGGTTAGCGGGAGATTGGACGGGGAGCTGTTTTTT.

The rearrangement uses TRBV11-2 and TRBJ2-1; a weak D match, TRBD2 (6 bases). Germline CDR1 reads SGHAT; CDR2 reads FQNNGV. The V and J ends lost 8 bases and 0 bases respectively, with 14 bases between them. The CDR3 has 15 residues. The CDR3 reads CASGWRGGSYNEQFF. CDR3 DNA: TGTGCCAGCGGGTGGAGGGGCGGCTCCTACAATGAGCAGTTCTTC.

This chain links TRBV19 with TRBJ2-1; D perhaps matches TRBD1 (6 bases). CDR3 length equals 16 residues. V was shortened by 5 bases and J by 1 base, with 15 bases between the two germline ends. In germline, CDR1 is LNHDA, CDR2 SQIVND (reference sequence). Written as DNA, the CDR3 is TGTGCCAGTAGTCCCGGCGGCAGGGGATCCTACAATGAGCAGTTCTTC. It codes for CASSPGGRGSYNEQFF.

V is TRBV19 and J is TRBJ1-6; 7 nucleotides line up with TRBD1. CDR1 LNHDA and CDR2 SQIVND come from the germline V gene (reference sequence). J lost 7 bases, V lost 1 base, and 1 base had no gene match. This CDR3 comprises 14 residues. The CDR3 region has the DNA TGTGCCAGTAGTATAGGACAGGGAAATTCACCCCTCCACTTT. This codes for CASSIGQGNSPLHF.

The chain combines TRBV5-1 with TRBJ2-3; D might be TRBD2 (5 bases). The CDR3 runs to 18 residues. Germline V lookup: CDR1 SGHRS, CDR2 YFSETQ. V lost 1 base, J lost 0 bases, and 18 bases lay in between. The CDR3 region is CASSLPDSYGPSTDTQYF. The CDR3 DNA sequence: TGCGCCAGCAGCTTGCCGGACTCCTATGGTCCTAGCACAGATACGCAGTATTTT.

The rearrangement uses TRBV5-1 and TRBJ1-2, with 11 positions matching TRBD1. V lost 4 bases to trimming and J lost 4 bases; unmatched junction nucleotides: 9. The CDR3 has 16 residues. The germline V gene encodes CDR1 SGHRS and CDR2 YFSETQ. The CDR3 region is CASSPQGDRGTYGYTF. As DNA, the CDR3 is TGCGCCAGCAGCCCCCAAGGGGACAGGGGGACCTATGGCTACACCTTC.

This chain connects TRBV7-3 to TRBJ1-1; no clear D. CDR3 size: 14 residues. Deletions cut 0 bases from V and 6 bases from J, with 11 bases between. Germline assignment: CDR1 SGHTA and CDR2 FQGTGA. CDR3 DNA: TGTGCCAGCAGCTTAACACAGACCGCCGCTGAAGCTTTCTTT. This codes for CASSLTQTAAEAFF.

This clone has only one observation. The CDR3 DNA is TGTGCCAGCAGCCAAACTCCCCTAACAGGGGGCGGATCGAAAAACATTCAGTACTTC. Its protein is CASSQTPLTGGGSKNIQYF. This sequence joins TRBV4-2 and TRBJ2-4, with TRBD1 matching 9 bases. The CDR3 loop spans 19 amino acids. V trimming: 2 bases; J trimming: 4 bases; junction bases outside the gene matches: 15. Germline lookup yields CDR1 LGHNA and CDR2 YNFKEQ.

The V and J genes are TRBV7-9 and TRBJ1-1; TRBD1 might be the D (5 bases). The CDR3 consists of 15 residues. Germline V gene lookup returns CDR1 SEHNR and CDR2 FQNEAQ (reference sequence). V gave up 2 bases and J gave up 3 bases, with 13 bases separating them. CDR3 nucleotides: TGTGCCAGCAGCTTACGTTTAGGGGTCGACACTGAAGCTTTCTTT. This encodes CASSLRLGVDTEAFF.

The rearrangement joins TRBV2 to TRBJ2-2, with a weak D call TRBD1 (6 bases). This CDR3 comprises 15 residues. Germline CDR1 reads SNHLY; CDR2 reads FYNNEI. Trimming left V 5 bases short and J 8 bases short, with 18 bases between. Here the CDR3 DNA reads TGTGCCAGCAGTTCCGCCGGGACAAGGGCTGGGGAGCTGTTTTTT. Amino acid sequence: CASSSAGTRAGELFF.

This chain connects TRBV6-4 to TRBJ1-5, with TRBD1 identical over 7 bases. Unmatched junction bases numbered 4, after V lost 5 bases and J lost 3 bases. Germline CDR1 is MRHNA and CDR2 is SNTAGT. The CDR3 runs 14 residues. Written as DNA, the CDR3 is TGTGCCAGCAGTCCTGACAGGGTCAATCAGCCCCAGCATTTT. This encodes CASSPDRVNQPQHF.

This clone came up once. V and J are TRBV5-1 and TRBJ1-6; a weak D match, TRBD1 (6 bases). Trimming stripped 5 bases from V and 5 bases from J, with 14 bases between. The CDR3 has 15 amino acids. Germline V gene sequence: CDR1 SGHRS, CDR2 YFSETQ. CDR3: CASSSSKGDNSPLHF. In nucleotides, the CDR3 is TGCGCCAGCAGTAGTAGTAAGGGGGATAATTCACCCCTCCACTTT.

In this sample, this clone turned up once. The chain recombines TRBV19 with TRBJ1-1, with TRBD1 as a possible D gene (5 bases). This CDR3 has 13 amino acids. Germline values: CDR1 LNHDA, CDR2 SQIVND (reference sequence). Trimming left V 7 bases short and J 2 bases short, with 11 bases between. The CDR3 region has the DNA TGTGCCAGTAAGGGGATGGCTAACACTGAAGCTTTCTTT. Translating gives CASKGMANTEAFF.

The chain links TRBV5-8 to TRBJ2-7; perhaps TRBD2 as D (6 bases). V lost 4 bases and J lost 3, with 11 bases in between. Looked up from germline, CDR1 is SGHTS and CDR2 is YDEGEE. This CDR3 has 13 amino acids. The CDR3 reads CASSVDGSYEQYV. CDR3 bases: TGTGCCAGCAGCGTGGACGGGAGCTACGAGCAGTACGTC.

The V call is TRBV11-2, the J call TRBJ2-1; 10 positions match TRBD1. With V trimmed by 5 bases and J by 6 bases, 4 bases remained unmatched. The germline V gene encodes CDR1 SGHAT and CDR2 FQNNGV. The CDR3 runs 14 residues. This CDR3 reads CASSLRQGANEQFF. The CDR3 nucleotides read TGTGCCAGCAGCCTAAGACAGGGGGCCAATGAGCAGTTCTTC.

The rearrangement links TRBV9 to TRBJ1-4; TRBD1 aligns across 7 bases. Per the germline V gene, CDR1 is SGDLS and CDR2 is YYNGEE. The CDR3 loop spans 14 amino acids. Germline trimming cut 3 bases from V and 8 bases from J; bases unmatched to any gene: 7. In DNA form, the CDR3 reads TGTGCCAGCAGCGGAGGACAGGAGGAAGAAAAACTGTTTTTT. Its protein is CASSGGQEEEKLFF.